The sequence of this TCR beta chain was determined in a study of blood T cells in healthy people across ages. Study observations and caveats: Diversity was estimated from one million T cells, and these estimates were considered underestimates. It was the long-lived donors that had more naive CD4+ cells and higher diversity than aged donors.

Comment on this clonotype: Its specificity is unknown.

The authors extracted at least 5 micrograms of total RNA per sample. Together with a sample-barcoded 5' primer, a J-beta primer mix was included in a second PCR lasting roughly 6 to 12 cycles. A template-switch adaptor with 12 random nucleotides tagged each cDNA molecule. MiXCR was run by TCRdb on the 5' RACE reads, yielding one entry per CDR3 protein. The sample yields fewer than 2,000,000 distinct CDR3 sequences, roughly 32% seen once. This CDR3 has 13 residues. Per germline, CDR1 ENHRY and CDR2 SYGVKD. The junction had 5 bases not matched to a gene; V was cut back by 2 bases and J by 8 bases. Sequenced material: blood. The clonotype originates from a woman in her twenties or thirties in good health. The chain is built from TRBV10-3 and TRBJ1-2, with 7 bases that match TRBD1. CDR3 nucleotide sequence: TGTGCCATCAGTGAGACGCAGGGGGTGGGCTACACCTTC. Translation: CAISETQGVGYTF.